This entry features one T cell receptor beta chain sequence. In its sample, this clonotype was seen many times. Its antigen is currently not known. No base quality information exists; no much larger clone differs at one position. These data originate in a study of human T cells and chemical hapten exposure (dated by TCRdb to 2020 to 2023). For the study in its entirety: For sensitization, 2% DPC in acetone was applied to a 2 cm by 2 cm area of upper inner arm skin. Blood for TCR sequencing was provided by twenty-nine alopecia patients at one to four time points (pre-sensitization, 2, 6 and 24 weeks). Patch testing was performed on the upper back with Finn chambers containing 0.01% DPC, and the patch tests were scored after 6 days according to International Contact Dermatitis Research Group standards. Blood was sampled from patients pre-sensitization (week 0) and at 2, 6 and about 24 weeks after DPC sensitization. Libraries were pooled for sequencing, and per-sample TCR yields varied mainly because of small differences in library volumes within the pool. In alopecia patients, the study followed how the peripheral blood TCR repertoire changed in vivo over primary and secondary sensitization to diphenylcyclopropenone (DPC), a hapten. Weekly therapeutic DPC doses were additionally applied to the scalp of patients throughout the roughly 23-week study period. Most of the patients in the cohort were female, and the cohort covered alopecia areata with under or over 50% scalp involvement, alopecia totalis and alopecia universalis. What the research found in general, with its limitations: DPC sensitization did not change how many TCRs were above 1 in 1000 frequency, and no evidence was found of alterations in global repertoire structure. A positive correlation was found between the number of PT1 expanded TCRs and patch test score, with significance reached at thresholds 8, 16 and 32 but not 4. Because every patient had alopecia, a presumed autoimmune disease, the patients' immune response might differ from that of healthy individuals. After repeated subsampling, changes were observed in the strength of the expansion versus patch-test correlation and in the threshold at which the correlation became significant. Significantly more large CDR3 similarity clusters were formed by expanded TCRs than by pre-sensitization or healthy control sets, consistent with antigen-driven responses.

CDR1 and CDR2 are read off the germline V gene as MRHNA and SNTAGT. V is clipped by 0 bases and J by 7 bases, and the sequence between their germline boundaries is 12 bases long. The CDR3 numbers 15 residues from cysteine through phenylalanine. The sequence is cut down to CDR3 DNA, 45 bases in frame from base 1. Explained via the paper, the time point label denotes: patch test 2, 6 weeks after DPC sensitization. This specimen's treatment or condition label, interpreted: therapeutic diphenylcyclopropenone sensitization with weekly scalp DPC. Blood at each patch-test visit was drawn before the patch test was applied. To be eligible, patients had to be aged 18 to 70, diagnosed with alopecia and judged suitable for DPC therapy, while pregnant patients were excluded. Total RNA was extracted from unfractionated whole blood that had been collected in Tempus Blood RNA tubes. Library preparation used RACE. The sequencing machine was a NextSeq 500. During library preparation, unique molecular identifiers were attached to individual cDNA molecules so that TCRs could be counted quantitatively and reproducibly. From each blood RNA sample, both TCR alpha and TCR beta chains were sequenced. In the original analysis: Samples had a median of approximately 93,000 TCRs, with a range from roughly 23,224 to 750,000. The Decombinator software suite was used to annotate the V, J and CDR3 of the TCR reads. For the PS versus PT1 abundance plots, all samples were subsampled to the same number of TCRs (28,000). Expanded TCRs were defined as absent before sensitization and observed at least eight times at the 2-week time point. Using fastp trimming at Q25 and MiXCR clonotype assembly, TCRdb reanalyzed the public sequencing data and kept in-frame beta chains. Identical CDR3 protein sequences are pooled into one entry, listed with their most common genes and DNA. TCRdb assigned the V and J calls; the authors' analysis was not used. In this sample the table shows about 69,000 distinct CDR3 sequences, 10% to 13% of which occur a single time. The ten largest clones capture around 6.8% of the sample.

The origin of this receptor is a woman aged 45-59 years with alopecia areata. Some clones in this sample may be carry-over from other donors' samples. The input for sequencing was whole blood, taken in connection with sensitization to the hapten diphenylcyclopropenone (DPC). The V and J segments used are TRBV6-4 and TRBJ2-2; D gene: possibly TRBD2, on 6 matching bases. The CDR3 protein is CASSDSQGGGGELFF. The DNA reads TGTGCCAGCAGTGACTCTCAGGGAGGAGGCGGGGAGCTGTTTTTT.